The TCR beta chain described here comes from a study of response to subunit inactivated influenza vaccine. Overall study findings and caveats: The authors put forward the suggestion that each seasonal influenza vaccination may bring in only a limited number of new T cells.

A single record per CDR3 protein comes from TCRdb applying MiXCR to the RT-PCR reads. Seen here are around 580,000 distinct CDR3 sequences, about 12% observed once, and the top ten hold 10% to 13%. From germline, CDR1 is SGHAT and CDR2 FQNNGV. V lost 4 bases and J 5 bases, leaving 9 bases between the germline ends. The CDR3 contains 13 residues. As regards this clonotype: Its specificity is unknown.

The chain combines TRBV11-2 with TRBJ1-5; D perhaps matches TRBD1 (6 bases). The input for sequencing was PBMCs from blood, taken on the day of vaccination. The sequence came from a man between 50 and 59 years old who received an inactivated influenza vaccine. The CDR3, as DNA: TGTGCCAGCAGCTCGGGGGCCTATCAGCCCCAGCATTTT. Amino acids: CASSSGAYQPQHF.